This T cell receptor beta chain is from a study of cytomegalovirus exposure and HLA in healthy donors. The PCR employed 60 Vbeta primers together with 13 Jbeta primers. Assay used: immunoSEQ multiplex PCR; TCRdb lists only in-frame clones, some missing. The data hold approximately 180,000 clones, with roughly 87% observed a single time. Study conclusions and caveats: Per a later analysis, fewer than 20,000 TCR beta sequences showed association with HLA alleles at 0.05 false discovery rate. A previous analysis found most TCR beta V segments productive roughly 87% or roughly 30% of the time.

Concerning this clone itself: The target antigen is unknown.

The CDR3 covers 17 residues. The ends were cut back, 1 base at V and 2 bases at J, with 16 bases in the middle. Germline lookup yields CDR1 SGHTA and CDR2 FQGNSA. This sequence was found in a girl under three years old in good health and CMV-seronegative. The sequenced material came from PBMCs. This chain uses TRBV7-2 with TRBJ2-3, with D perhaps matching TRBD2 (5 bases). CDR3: CASSLVGLAVVTDTQYF. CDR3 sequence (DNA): TGTGCCAGCAGCTTAGTGGGCCTAGCTGTTGTCACAGATACGCAGTATTTT.